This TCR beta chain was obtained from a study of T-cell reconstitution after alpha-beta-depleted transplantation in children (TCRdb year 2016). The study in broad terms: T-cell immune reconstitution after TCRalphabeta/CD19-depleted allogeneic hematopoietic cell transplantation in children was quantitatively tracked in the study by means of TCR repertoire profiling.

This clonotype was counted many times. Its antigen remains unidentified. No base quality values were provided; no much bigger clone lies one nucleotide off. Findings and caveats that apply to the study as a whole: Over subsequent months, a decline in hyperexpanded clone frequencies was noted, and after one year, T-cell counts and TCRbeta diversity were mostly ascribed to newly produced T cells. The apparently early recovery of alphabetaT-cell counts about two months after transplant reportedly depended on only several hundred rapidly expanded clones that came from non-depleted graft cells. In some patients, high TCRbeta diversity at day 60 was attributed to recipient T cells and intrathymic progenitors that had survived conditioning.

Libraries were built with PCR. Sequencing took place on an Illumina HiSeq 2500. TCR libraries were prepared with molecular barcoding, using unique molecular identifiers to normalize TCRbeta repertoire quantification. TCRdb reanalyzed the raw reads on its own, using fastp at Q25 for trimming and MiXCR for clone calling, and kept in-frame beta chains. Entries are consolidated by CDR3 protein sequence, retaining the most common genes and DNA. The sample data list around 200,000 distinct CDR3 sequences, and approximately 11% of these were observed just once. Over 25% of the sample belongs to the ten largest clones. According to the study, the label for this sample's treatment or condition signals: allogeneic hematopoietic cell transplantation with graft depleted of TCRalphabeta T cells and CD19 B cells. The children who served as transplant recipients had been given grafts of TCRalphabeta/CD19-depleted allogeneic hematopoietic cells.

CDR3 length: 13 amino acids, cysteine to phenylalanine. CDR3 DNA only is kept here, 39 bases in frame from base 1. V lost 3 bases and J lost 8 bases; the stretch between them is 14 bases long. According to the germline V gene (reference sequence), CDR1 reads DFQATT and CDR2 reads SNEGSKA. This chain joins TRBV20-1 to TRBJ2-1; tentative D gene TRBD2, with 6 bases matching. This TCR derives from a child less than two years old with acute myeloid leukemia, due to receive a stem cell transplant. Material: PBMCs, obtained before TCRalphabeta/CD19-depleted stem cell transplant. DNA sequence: TGCAGTGCTAGGGCGACTAGTTTCGATGAGCAGTTCTTC. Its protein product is CSARATSFDEQFF.